Listed below are T cell receptor beta chains from one sample, sequenced in a study of T cell repertoires in cytomegalovirus infection. A single record per CDR3 protein comes from TCRdb applying MiXCR to the reads. Among about 200,000 distinct CDR3 sequences listed, roughly 9.8% were seen once. Sequencing was done on a sample of PBMCs. The origin of the receptors is a human donor in good health (CMV status not recorded). Some clones in this sample may be carry-over from other donors' samples. Both conserved end residues are trimmed from each CDR3. Fields, in order: clone size, D gene, J gene, V gene, CDR3 protein. The D gene is left open where the match is weak. Rows may omit the clone size; those that give it use once, few, many or a size class.

clone size: many
D gene: TRBD2
J gene: TRBJ2-2
V gene: TRBV7-9
CDR3 protein: ASSSGLAKAGELF

clone size: few
D gene: NA
J gene: TRBJ1-1
V gene: TRBV11-2
CDR3 protein: ASSLVREAF

clone size: NA
D gene: NA
J gene: TRBJ1-4
V gene: TRBV19
CDR3 protein: ASSPSLATNEKLF

clone size: many
D gene: TRBD1
J gene: TRBJ1-5
V gene: TRBV15
CDR3 protein: ATSSTTGLRQPQH

clone size: many
D gene: NA
J gene: TRBJ2-7
V gene: TRBV7-8
CDR3 protein: ASSLGLGYEQY

clone size: many
D gene: TRBD2
J gene: TRBJ2-7
V gene: TRBV25-1
CDR3 protein: ASSGRRGDYSYEQY

clone size: many
D gene: TRBD1
J gene: TRBJ1-5
V gene: TRBV28
CDR3 protein: ASSQGTGIRPQH

clone size: many
D gene: TRBD2
J gene: TRBJ2-3
V gene: TRBV7-3
CDR3 protein: ASSLPNTRTSGKPSTDTQY

clone size: many
D gene: NA
J gene: TRBJ2-3
V gene: TRBV7-6
CDR3 protein: ASSFERITDTQY

clone size: few
D gene: NA
J gene: TRBJ2-5
V gene: TRBV29-1
CDR3 protein: SVEQGLQETQY

clone size: many
D gene: TRBD2
J gene: TRBJ2-7
V gene: TRBV11-3
CDR3 protein: ASSLGGRLHGQDNYEQY

clone size: many
D gene: NA
J gene: TRBJ1-4
V gene: TRBV7-3
CDR3 protein: ASSQGVNEKLF

clone size: many
D gene: TRBD2
J gene: TRBJ2-3
V gene: TRBV7-2
CDR3 protein: ASSDGLAGGQDTQY

clone size: NA
D gene: NA
J gene: TRBJ2-1
V gene: TRBV13
CDR3 protein: ASSAGRLDEQF

clone size: few
D gene: NA
J gene: TRBJ1-3
V gene: TRBV28
CDR3 protein: ASSFRLQPSGNTIY

clone size: many
D gene: NA
J gene: TRBJ1-2
V gene: TRBV20-1
CDR3 protein: SATLTGEGSGYT

clone size: few
D gene: NA
J gene: TRBJ2-4
V gene: TRBV28
CDR3 protein: ASSLQPGHKNIQY

clone size: many
D gene: TRBD2
J gene: TRBJ2-3
V gene: TRBV29-1
CDR3 protein: SVEPSGKDTQY

clone size: NA
D gene: NA
J gene: TRBJ1-2
V gene: TRBV6-1
CDR3 protein: ASTERRANYGYT

clone size: few
D gene: NA
J gene: TRBJ1-1
V gene: TRBV27
CDR3 protein: ASSLGNSRAFEAF

clone size: few
D gene: NA
J gene: TRBJ2-3
V gene: TRBV5-1
CDR3 protein: ASSLAGQRTDTQY

clone size: many
D gene: NA
J gene: TRBJ1-2
V gene: TRBV7-2
CDR3 protein: ASMGYT

clone size: few
D gene: NA
J gene: TRBJ2-6
V gene: TRBV6-6
CDR3 protein: ASTEGSGANVLT

clone size: many
D gene: TRBD1
J gene: TRBJ1-1
V gene: TRBV7-2
CDR3 protein: ASKSERQGATEAF

clone size: many
D gene: TRBD1
J gene: TRBJ1-2
V gene: TRBV7-9
CDR3 protein: ASSPATGGDNGYT

clone size: many
D gene: NA
J gene: TRBJ1-1
V gene: TRBV11-3
CDR3 protein: ASSLNRDTEAF

clone size: many
D gene: NA
J gene: TRBJ1-5
V gene: TRBV19
CDR3 protein: ASSIGSDLPQH

clone size: NA
D gene: NA
J gene: TRBJ2-5
V gene: TRBV5-4
CDR3 protein: ASSFETGIQETQY